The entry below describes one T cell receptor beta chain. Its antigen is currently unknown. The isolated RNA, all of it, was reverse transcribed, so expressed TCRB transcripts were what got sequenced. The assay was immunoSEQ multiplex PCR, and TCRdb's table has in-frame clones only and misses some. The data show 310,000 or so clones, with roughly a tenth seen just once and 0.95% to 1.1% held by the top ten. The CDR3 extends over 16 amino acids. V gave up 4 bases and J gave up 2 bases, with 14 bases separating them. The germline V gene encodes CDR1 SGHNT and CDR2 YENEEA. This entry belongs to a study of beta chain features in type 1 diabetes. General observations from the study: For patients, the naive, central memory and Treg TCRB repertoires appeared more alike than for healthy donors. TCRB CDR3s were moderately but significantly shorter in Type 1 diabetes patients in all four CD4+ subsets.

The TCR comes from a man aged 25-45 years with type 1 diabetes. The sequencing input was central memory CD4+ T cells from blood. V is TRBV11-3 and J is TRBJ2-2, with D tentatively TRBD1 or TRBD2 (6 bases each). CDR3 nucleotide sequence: TGTGCCAGCAGCTCCCTCCGGGGGCCCAACACCGGGGAGCTGTTTTTT. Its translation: CASSSLRGPNTGELFF.